The sequence of this TCR beta chain was determined in a study of T cell responses to AZD1222 COVID-19 vaccine. The V gene's germline CDR1 is MNHEY and CDR2 SVGAGI. The CDR3 runs 13 residues. V lost 5 bases and J 7 bases, leaving 14 bases between the germline ends. Some clones are missing from TCRdb's copy, which holds only in-frame ones; the method was immunoSEQ multiplex PCR. The repertoire consists of 110,000 to 150,000 clones, with 89% occurring once and the leading ten covering about 4.8%. This clonotype was obtained from an adult in good health. The rearrangement joins TRBV6-5 to TRBJ1-2; D remains unclear. The input for sequencing was peripheral blood, taken on day 0 of AZD1222 vaccination. The CDR3 DNA sequence: TGTGCCAGCAGTCCCGTCGGCCGGCTTGGCTACACCTTC. It is translated as CASSPVGRLGYTF.